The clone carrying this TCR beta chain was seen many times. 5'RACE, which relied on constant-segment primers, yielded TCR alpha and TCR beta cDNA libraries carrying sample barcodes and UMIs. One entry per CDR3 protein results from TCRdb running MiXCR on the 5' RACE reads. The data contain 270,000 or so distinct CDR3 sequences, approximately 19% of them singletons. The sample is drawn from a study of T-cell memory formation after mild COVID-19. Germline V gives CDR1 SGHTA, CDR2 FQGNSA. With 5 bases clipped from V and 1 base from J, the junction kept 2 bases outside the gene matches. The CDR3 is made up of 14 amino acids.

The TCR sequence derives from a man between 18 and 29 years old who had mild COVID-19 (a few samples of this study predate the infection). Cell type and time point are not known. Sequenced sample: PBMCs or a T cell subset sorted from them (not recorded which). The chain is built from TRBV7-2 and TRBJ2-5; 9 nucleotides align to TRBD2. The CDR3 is CASSASGAQETQYF. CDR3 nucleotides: TGTGCCAGCAGCGCTAGCGGGGCCCAAGAGACCCAGTACTTC.